A selection of T cell receptor beta chains follows, all from one sample in a study of CD8+CD57+ T cells in acquired aplastic anemia. TCRdb independently ran MiXCR on the reads; one entry per CDR3 protein. Here the sample spans about 150,000 distinct CDR3 sequences, 41% being singletons. The sample taken for sequencing was sorted CD4+, CD8+, or CD8+CD57+ T cells (not recorded which) from PBMCs. These receptors were collected from a human donor in good health, serving as a control. Both conserved end residues are part of each CDR3. The D gene is left open where the match is weak. Some rows have no size entry. The others give once, few or many, or a class for an expanded clone.

TRBJ1-5 | - | TRBD1 | TRBV29-1 | CSVEDRGQPQHF | TGCAGCGTTGAGGACAGGGGACAGCCCCAGCATTTT
TRBJ1-4 | many | - | TRBV6-1 | CASKLTQGEKLFF | TGTGCCAGCAAACTAACACAGGGAGAAAAACTGTTTTTT
TRBJ1-2 | - | - | TRBV6-1 | CASTPPGQANYGYTF | TGTGCCAGCACCCCTCCCGGGCAGGCGAACTATGGCTACACCTTC
TRBJ2-3 | - | - | TRBV28 | CASSFPQGSTDTQYF | TGTGCCAGCAGTTTTCCACAGGGTAGCACAGATACGCAGTATTTT
TRBJ2-6 | - | - | TRBV25-1 | CASRGAGTSGANVLTF | TGTGCCAGCCGTGGTGCAGGGACCTCTGGGGCCAACGTCCTGACTTTC
TRBJ2-3 | few | TRBD2 | TRBV10-3 | CASSPGGPKSDTQYF | TGTGCCAGCAGCCCGGGGGGGCCGAAATCAGATACGCAGTATTTT
TRBJ2-2 | many | TRBD1 | TRBV7-8 | CASSSGQTNTGELFF | TGTGCCAGCAGCTCGGGACAGACGAACACCGGGGAGCTGTTTTTT
TRBJ1-2 | many | - | TRBV5-4 | CASSPDPGMDYGYTF | TGTGCCAGCAGCCCTGACCCGGGGATGGACTATGGCTACACCTTC
TRBJ2-3 | many | TRBD1 | TRBV6-1 | CASRGRDRVGTDTQYF | TGTGCCAGCAGAGGGAGGGACAGGGTCGGCACAGATACGCAGTATTTT
TRBJ1-2 | many | - | TRBV5-1 | CASSPRDTSLYGYTF | TGCGCCAGCAGCCCCCGGGACACGAGCCTCTATGGCTACACCTTC
TRBJ1-2 | many | - | TRBV4-2 | CASSPPEQEGYGYTF | TGTGCCAGCAGCCCCCCCGAGCAGGAAGGCTATGGCTACACCTTC
TRBJ2-1 | few | TRBD1 | TRBV24-1 | CASSATGGSEQLF | TGTGCCAGCAGCGCGACAGGGGGCAGCGAGCAGCTCTTC
TRBJ1-2 | few | TRBD1 | TRBV29-1 | CSVEGAGTGLNYGYTF | TGCAGCGTTGAAGGTGCCGGGACAGGGCTCAACTATGGCTACACCTTC
TRBJ2-2 | many | TRBD2 | TRBV7-8 | CASSLTGGTVFGELFF | TGTGCCAGCAGCTTGACGGGGGGTACAGTCTTCGGGGAGCTGTTTTTT
TRBJ2-5 | - | TRBD2 | TRBV7-6 | CASSSNEGLAGGPETQYF | TGTGCCAGCAGCTCAAACGAGGGACTAGCGGGAGGGCCAGAGACCCAGTACTTC
TRBJ1-1 | - | TRBD1 | TRBV15 | CATSRDHRGLSTEAFF | TGTGCCACCAGCAGAGATCACAGGGGATTGAGCACTGAAGCTTTCTTT
TRBJ2-3 | - | TRBD2 | TRBV5-1 | CASLGGADTQYF | TGCGCCTCCCTTGGGGGGGCAGATACGCAGTATTTT
TRBJ2-1 | many | TRBD2 | TRBV5-1 | CASSWTLAGGYNEQFF | TGCGCCAGCAGCTGGACGCTAGCGGGGGGATACAATGAGCAGTTCTTC
TRBJ1-1 | many | - | TRBV20-1 | CSATKPGLQPLNTEAFF | TGCAGTGCTACCAAACCGGGGCTTCAACCCCTGAACACTGAAGCTTTCTTT
TRBJ1-1 | many | - | TRBV7-2 | CASSLEVRVTEAFF | TGTGCCAGCAGCTTAGAAGTTCGGGTGACTGAAGCTTTCTTT
TRBJ1-1 | - | - | TRBV3-1 | CASSQDSGGTEAFF | TGTGCCAGCAGCCAAGACAGCGGGGGCACTGAAGCTTTCTTT
TRBJ1-2 | many | - | TRBV9 | CASSGRGDYGYTF | TGTGCCAGCAGCGGTAGGGGTGACTATGGCTACACCTTC
TRBJ1-2 | many | - | TRBV2 | CASSEGGVQTFYGYTF | TGTGCCAGCAGTGAAGGCGGAGTACAGACGTTCTATGGCTACACCTTC
TRBJ1-1 | few | - | TRBV6-1 | CASSEDNPAEAFF | TGTGCCAGCAGTGAAGATAACCCCGCGGAAGCTTTCTTT
TRBJ1-5 | - | - | TRBV19 | CASSEPNQPQHF | TGTGCCAGTAGTGAACCCAATCAGCCCCAGCATTTT
TRBJ2-3 | few | - | TRBV25-1 | CASSELGSGTDTQYF | TGTGCCAGCAGTGAATTGGGGTCCGGCACAGATACGCAGTATTTT
TRBJ1-2 | - | - | TRBV15 | CATSRGGTYNGYTF | TGTGCCACCAGCAGAGGGGGGACCTACAATGGCTACACCTTC
TRBJ2-1 | - | - | TRBV5-1 | CASSPTRGQFF | TGCGCCAGCAGCCCCACCCGTGGGCAGTTCTTC
TRBJ1-1 | many | TRBD1 | TRBV9 | CASSAGQALNTEAFF | TGTGCCAGCAGCGCTGGACAGGCTTTGAACACTGAAGCTTTCTTT
TRBJ1-2 | many | - | TRBV19 | CASSPHSEGTYGYTF | TGTGCCAGTAGTCCCCATTCCGAGGGTACCTATGGCTACACCTTC
TRBJ2-7 | - | TRBD1 | TRBV5-8 | CASSPTGRVFGQCF | TGTGCCAGCAGCCCGACAGGGCGGGTTTTCGGGCAGTGCTTC
TRBJ1-3 | - | - | TRBV15 | CATSRVGKLYGYTIYF | TGTGCCACCAGCAGAGTCGGAAAGTTATATGGCTACACCATATATTTT
TRBJ1-1 | many | - | TRBV12-3/TRBV12-4 | CASSSVSSNTEAFF | TGTGCCAGCAGTTCCGTCAGCTCTAACACTGAAGCTTTCTTT
TRBJ2-5 | many | - | TRBV6-1 | CASSEALRTQYF | TGTGCCAGCAGTGAAGCGCTGAGGACCCAGTACTTC
TRBJ2-5 | many | - | TRBV30 | CAWSVSKRDQETQYF | TGTGCCTGGAGTGTATCGAAGCGGGACCAAGAGACCCAGTACTTC
TRBJ2-1 | - | TRBD2 | TRBV29-1 | CSAGGGYNEQFF | TGCAGCGCTGGGGGGGGTTACAATGAGCAGTTCTTC
TRBJ2-6 | - | - | TRBV7-2 | CASSINRANVLTF | TGTGCCAGCAGCATCAACCGGGCCAACGTCCTGACTTTC
TRBJ1-1 | - | - | TRBV5-4 | CASSLGAGLSNTEAFF | TGTGCCAGCAGCTTGGGGGCAGGGTTATCGAACACTGAAGCTTTCTTT
TRBJ1-2 | many | - | TRBV12-3/TRBV12-4 | CASSFPSTSLGTRGYTF | TGTGCCAGCAGTTTTCCCTCCACTTCATTGGGTACGCGTGGCTACACCTTC
TRBJ1-2 | - | - | TRBV12-3/TRBV12-4 | CASSLGLVGYTF | TGTGCCAGCAGTTTAGGCCTAGTGGGCTACACCTTC
TRBJ1-2 | - | TRBD1 | TRBV2 | CASRGQGNTF | TGTGCCAGCAGGGGACAGGGGAACACCTTC
TRBJ1-1 | many | - | TRBV4-2 | CASSLAEQQNTEAFF | TGTGCCAGCAGCCTAGCCGAGCAGCAGAACACTGAAGCTTTCTTT
TRBJ1-2 | - | - | TRBV24-1 | CAASHPASYGYTF | TGTGCCGCCAGCCATCCAGCTAGCTATGGCTACACCTTC
TRBJ2-7 | - | - | TRBV10-3 | CASRGGTLYYEQYF | TGTGCCAGCCGAGGGGGGACTCTATACTACGAGCAGTACTTC
TRBJ1-2 | - | - | TRBV19 | CASSRQNYGYTF | TGTGCCAGTAGTAGGCAAAACTATGGCTACACCTTC
TRBJ1-6 | - | - | TRBV7-9 | CASSYARNRSPLHF | TGTGCCAGCAGCTACGCACGAAACAGATCACCCCTCCACTTT
TRBJ2-5 | - | TRBD2 | TRBV2 | CASSTSGALQETQYF | TGTGCCAGCAGTACTAGCGGGGCTCTCCAAGAGACCCAGTACTTC
TRBJ2-7 | - | - | TRBV15 | CATSSGSYEQYF | TGTGCCACCAGCAGTGGGTCCTACGAGCAGTACTTC